A selection of T cell receptor beta chains follows, all from one sample in a study of cytomegalovirus exposure and HLA in healthy donors. Data came from immunoSEQ multiplex PCR; TCRdb stores just in-frame clones and leaves some out. This sample's table reports 140,000 to 150,000 clones. The sequenced material came from PBMCs. The receptors shown here come from a male donor in good health and CMV-seronegative. The CDR3 runs from the conserved cysteine through the conserved F or W. Each record gives: D gene, CDR3 length, V gene, J gene, CDR3 protein, CDR3 DNA. D genes are given only for firm matches.

NA	15	TRBV19	TRBJ2-7	CASSMAPAGTYEQYF	TGTGCCAGTAGTATGGCCCCGGCAGGCACATACGAGCAGTACTTC
NA	15	TRBV6-5	TRBJ2-1	CASSYTGTRYNEQFF	TGTGCCAGCAGTTACACCGGGACTCGGTACAATGAGCAGTTCTTC
NA	15	TRBV4-1	TRBJ2-7	CASSLDGDSFYEQYF	TGCGCCAGCAGCCTCGATGGGGACTCTTTCTACGAGCAGTACTTC
NA	12	TRBV18	TRBJ2-1	CASSFNINEQFF	TGTGCCAGCTCCTTCAACATCAATGAGCAGTTCTTC
TRBD2	13	TRBV4-3	TRBJ2-7	CASSRVGGNEQYF	TGCGCCAGCAGCCGCGTCGGGGGGAACGAGCAGTACTTC
NA	15	TRBV29-1	TRBJ1-1	CSVEPKGVMNTEAFF	TGCAGCGTTGAACCAAAGGGGGTCATGAACACTGAAGCTTTCTTT
TRBD1	15	TRBV2	TRBJ1-5	CASSNDRAGNQPQHF	TGTGCCAGCAGTAATGACAGGGCGGGCAATCAGCCCCAGCATTTT
NA	14	TRBV4-3	TRBJ1-1	CASSQDIRTERAFF	TGCGCCAGCAGCCAAGATATTAGGACAGAAAGAGCTTTCTTT
NA	15	TRBV6-1	TRBJ1-6	CATIDTQLNNSPLHF	TGTGCCACCATAGACACACAGTTAAATAATTCACCCCTCCACTTT
NA	15	TRBV18	TRBJ1-1	CASSPPEGGNTEAFF	TGTGCCAGCTCACCCCCAGAAGGGGGGAACACTGAAGCTTTCTTT
NA	14	TRBV29-1	TRBJ1-2	CSVAPSGLNYGYTF	TGCAGCGTTGCCCCTTCGGGACTTAACTATGGCTACACCTTC
NA	14	TRBV5-1	TRBJ2-2	CASSLNRAGGELFF	TGCGCCAGCAGCTTAAACAGGGCGGGCGGGGAGCTGTTTTTT
TRBD1	13	TRBV5-8	TRBJ2-7	CASSYGTDDEQYF	TGTGCCAGCAGCTACGGGACAGATGACGAGCAGTACTTC
NA	14	TRBV7-9	TRBJ1-2	CASSFGGDNYGYTF	TGTGCCAGCAGCTTCGGGGGAGACAACTATGGCTACACCTTC
TRBD1	18	TRBV11-2	TRBJ2-6	CASSTRQGLSPGANVLTF	TGTGCCAGCAGCACCCGACAGGGCTTAAGCCCTGGGGCCAACGTCCTGACTTTC
NA	14	TRBV5-6	TRBJ1-1	CASSLVGRNTEAFF	TGTGCCAGCAGCTTGGTGGGGCGGAACACTGAAGCTTTCTTT
NA	15	TRBV10-1	TRBJ2-2	CASSENTNRVGELFF	TGCGCCAGCAGTGAGAATACAAACAGGGTCGGGGAGCTGTTTTTT
TRBD1	14	TRBV29-1	TRBJ2-2	CSVQQGAVDGELFF	TGCAGCGTACAACAGGGGGCCGTGGACGGGGAGCTGTTTTTT
TRBD1	14	TRBV4-1	TRBJ1-2	CASSQDGQGGGYTF	TGCGCCAGCAGCCAAGATGGACAGGGGGGTGGCTACACCTTC
TRBD1	17	TRBV6-1	TRBJ2-7	CASSGSGQSAFFYEQYF	TGTGCCAGCAGTGGTTCGGGACAGAGTGCCTTTTTCTACGAGCAGTACTTC
TRBD1	16	TRBV7-9	TRBJ2-7	CASSLRTGDIRYEQYF	TGTGCCAGCAGCTTAAGAACAGGGGATATCCGATACGAGCAGTACTTC
NA	13	TRBV5-1	TRBJ2-5	CASSVGTQETQYF	TGCGCCAGCAGTGTAGGGACACAAGAGACCCAGTACTTC
NA	14	TRBV7-9	TRBJ2-5	CASSLGTSQETQYF	TGTGCCAGCAGCCTAGGGACATCCCAAGAGACCCAGTACTTC
NA	13	TRBV6-5	TRBJ2-1	CASSPGLVNEQFF	TGTGCCAGCAGTCCCGGACTCGTCAATGAGCAGTTCTTC
NA	16	TRBV15	TRBJ2-1	CATSRGQASSYNEQFF	TGTGCCACCAGCAGAGGACAGGCAAGCTCCTACAATGAGCAGTTCTTC
NA	12	TRBV30	TRBJ1-1	CAWTQSNTEAFF	TGTGCCTGGACACAGTCGAACACTGAAGCTTTCTTT
TRBD2	15	TRBV6-1	TRBJ2-5	CASSELAGRGGTQYF	TGTGCCAGCAGTGAACTAGCGGGTAGGGGCGGGACCCAGTACTTC
TRBD1	14	TRBV18	TRBJ2-7	CASSPSGGFYEQYF	TGTGCCAGCTCACCTTCAGGGGGCTTCTACGAGCAGTACTTC
TRBD1	15	TRBV27	TRBJ1-2	CASSLIGQGSYGYTF	TGTGCCAGCAGTTTAATAGGACAGGGCTCCTATGGCTACACCTTC
TRBD1	15	TRBV13	TRBJ2-1	CASSFGQGDYNEQFF	TGTGCCAGCAGCTTTGGACAGGGCGACTACAATGAGCAGTTCTTC
TRBD1	13	TRBV9	TRBJ2-7	CASSEGATYEQYF	TGTGCCAGCAGCGAGGGGGCAACCTACGAGCAGTACTTC
NA	13	TRBV18	TRBJ2-2	CASSPRDTGELFF	TGTGCCAGCTCACCCCGCGACACCGGGGAGCTGTTTTTT
NA	13	TRBV5-1	TRBJ2-3	CASSLGGSDTQYF	TGCGCCAGCAGCTTGGGAGGGTCAGATACGCAGTATTTT
TRBD1	17	TRBV5-1	TRBJ1-5	CASSFNQGDSGNQPQHF	TGCGCCAGCAGCTTCAACCAGGGGGACTCGGGCAATCAGCCCCAGCATTTT
TRBD2	16	TRBV5-6	TRBJ2-7	CASSRALAGQPYEQYF	TGTGCCAGCAGCCGCGCACTAGCGGGGCAGCCCTACGAGCAGTACTTC
NA	17	TRBV5-1	TRBJ1-6	CASSQGYRDRGNSPLHF	TGCGCCAGCAGCCAAGGCTACCGGGATCGCGGAAATTCACCCCTCCACTTT
NA	13	TRBV6-5	TRBJ2-1	CATGGWAYNEQFF	TGTGCCACCGGAGGGTGGGCCTACAATGAGCAGTTCTTC
NA	13	TRBV4-2	TRBJ1-1	CASSQEYDTEAFF	TGTGCCAGCAGCCAGGAGTACGACACTGAAGCTTTCTTT
NA	13	TRBV28	TRBJ1-1	CASSLSGSTEAFF	TGTGCCAGCAGTTTATCGGGATCCACTGAAGCTTTCTTT
TRBD1	15	TRBV5-1	TRBJ2-6	CASSLQGSGANVLTF	TGCGCCAGCAGCCTACAGGGGTCTGGGGCCAACGTCCTGACTTTC
NA	15	TRBV5-1	TRBJ2-2	CASLPTELGPGELFF	TGCGCCAGCCTCCCGACAGAGCTGGGCCCCGGGGAGCTGTTTTTT
TRBD2	17	TRBV7-2	TRBJ2-1	CASSTRSSGSSYNEQFF	TGTGCCAGCAGCACTCGATCCAGCGGGAGCTCCTACAATGAGCAGTTCTTC
TRBD2	17	TRBV5-1	TRBJ2-5	CASKPGLAGGEGETQYF	TGCGCCAGCAAACCGGGACTAGCGGGAGGAGAGGGGGAGACCCAGTACTTC
NA	16	TRBV29-1	TRBJ1-1	CSVEGVVGGTNTEAFF	TGCAGCGTTGAAGGGGTTGTAGGGGGTACGAACACTGAAGCTTTCTTT
NA	11	TRBV20-1	TRBJ1-1	CSARVLTEAFF	TGCAGTGCTAGAGTTCTCACTGAAGCTTTCTTT
NA	17	TRBV14	TRBJ1-1	CASSQGSRGGTGGEAFF	TGTGCCAGCAGCCAAGGCAGCAGGGGTGGAACGGGGGGTGAAGCTTTCTTT
NA	16	TRBV15	TRBJ1-5	CATSRNPREGNQPQHF	TGTGCCACCAGCAGAAATCCCAGGGAGGGCAATCAGCCCCAGCATTTT
NA	14	TRBV28	TRBJ1-2	CASSLSPGTYGYTF	TGTGCCAGCAGTTTATCTCCGGGAACCTATGGCTACACCTTC
TRBD1	15	TRBV27	TRBJ1-2	CASSSGTGTSYGYTF	TGTGCCAGCAGCTCCGGGACAGGGACCTCCTATGGCTACACCTTC
TRBD2	17	TRBV2	TRBJ2-5	CASGGGRLAGVQETQYF	TGTGCCAGCGGCGGGGGTAGGCTAGCGGGGGTCCAAGAGACCCAGTACTTC
NA	11	TRBV5-1	TRBJ1-1	CASSFGTNAFF	TGCGCCAGCTCTTTCGGGACAAATGCTTTCTTT
TRBD1	15	TRBV19	TRBJ1-3	CASSHRGFSGNTIYF	TGTGCCAGTAGTCACAGGGGATTCTCTGGAAACACCATATATTTT
TRBD2	18	TRBV30	TRBJ2-5	CAWSMGLAGGAFQETQYF	TGTGCCTGGAGCATGGGACTAGCGGGGGGCGCTTTCCAAGAGACCCAGTACTTC
TRBD2	16	TRBV29-1	TRBJ2-1	CSVERGTSGVYNEQFF	TGCAGCGTTGAGCGAGGGACTAGCGGGGTCTACAATGAGCAGTTCTTC
NA	14	TRBV29-1	TRBJ2-1	CSSPTRGGNNEQFF	TGCAGCTCTCCGACCAGAGGAGGGAACAATGAGCAGTTCTTC
NA	14	TRBV5-8	TRBJ2-7	CASSLRGGLSEQYF	TGTGCCAGCAGCTTAAGGGGGGGGCTTAGCGAGCAGTACTTC
TRBD1	16	TRBV7-6	TRBJ2-3	CASSEGQGAITDTQYF	TGTGCCAGCAGCGAGGGACAGGGGGCTATCACAGATACGCAGTATTTT